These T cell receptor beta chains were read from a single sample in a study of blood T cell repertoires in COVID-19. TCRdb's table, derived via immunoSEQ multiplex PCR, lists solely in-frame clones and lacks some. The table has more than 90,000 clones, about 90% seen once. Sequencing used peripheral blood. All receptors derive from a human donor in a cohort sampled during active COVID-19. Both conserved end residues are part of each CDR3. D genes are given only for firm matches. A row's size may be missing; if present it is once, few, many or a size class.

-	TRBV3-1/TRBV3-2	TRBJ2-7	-	CASSQEVSVRYYEQYF	TGTGCCAGCAGCCAAGAAGTTAGTGTGAGGTACTACGAGCAGTACTTC
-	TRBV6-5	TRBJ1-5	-	CASSYSHDSNQPQHF	TGTGCCAGCAGTTACTCACATGATAGCAATCAGCCCCAGCATTTT
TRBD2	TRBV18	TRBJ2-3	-	CASSPGGNTDTQYF	TGTGCCAGCTCACCGGGGGGGAACACAGATACGCAGTATTTT
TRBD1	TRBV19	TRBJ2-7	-	CASTPDRGLKEQYF	TGTGCCAGTACTCCGGACAGGGGGCTTAAGGAGCAGTACTTC
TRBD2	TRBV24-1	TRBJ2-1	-	CATQGGGTSGIARSGEQFF	TGTGCCACTCAGGGCGGCGGGACTAGCGGGATTGCCCGATCTGGTGAGCAGTTCTTC
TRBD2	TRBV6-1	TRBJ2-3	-	CASSDSGFSTDTQYF	TGTGCCAGCAGTGATAGCGGGTTTAGCACAGATACGCAGTATTTT
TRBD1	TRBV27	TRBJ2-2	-	CASSSSGTVHGELFF	TGTGCCAGCAGTTCATCCGGGACAGTGCACGGGGAGCTGTTTTTT
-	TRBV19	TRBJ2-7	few	CASSIRWETLREQYF	TGTGCCAGCAGCATAAGGTGGGAGACCCTTCGCGAGCAGTACTTC
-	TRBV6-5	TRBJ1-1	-	CASIGTPNTEAFF	TGTGCCAGCATTGGCACACCGAACACTGAAGCTTTCTTT
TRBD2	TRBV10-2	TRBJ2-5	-	CASSDSGTSQETQYF	TGCGCCAGCAGTGATAGCGGGACCTCCCAAGAGACCCAGTACTTC
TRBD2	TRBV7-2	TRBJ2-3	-	CASSWGGSTDTQYF	TGTGCCAGCAGCTGGGGGGGAAGCACAGATACGCAGTATTTT
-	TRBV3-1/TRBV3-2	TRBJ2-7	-	CASSQGGLEPYEQYF	TGTGCCAGCAGCCAGGGGGGACTGGAGCCCTACGAGCAGTACTTC
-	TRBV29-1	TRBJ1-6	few	CSVEERGSPRHF	TGCAGCGTTGAAGAACGGGGGTCCCCTCGCCACTTT
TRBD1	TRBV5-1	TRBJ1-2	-	CASSTGQAYGYTF	TGCGCCAGCAGCACAGGACAGGCCTATGGCTACACCTTC
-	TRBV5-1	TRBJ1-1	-	CASSDFTGTPNTEAFF	TGCGCCAGCAGCGATTTCACCGGGACACCAAACACTGAAGCTTTCTTT
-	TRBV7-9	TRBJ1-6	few	CASSLEQVRSPLHF	TGTGCCAGCAGCTTAGAACAGGTCCGTTCACCCCTCCACTTT
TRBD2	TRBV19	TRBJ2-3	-	CASSSGSIDTQYF	TGTGCCAGTAGTAGCGGGAGTATAGATACGCAGTATTTT
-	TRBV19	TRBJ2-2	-	CASSQPGGTGELFF	TGTGCCAGTAGTCAACCAGGGGGGACCGGGGAGCTGTTTTTT
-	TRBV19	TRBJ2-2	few	CASSGALDTGELFF	TGTGCCAGTAGTGGGGCTTTGGACACCGGGGAGCTGTTTTTT
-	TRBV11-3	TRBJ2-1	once	CASRMKPSSSYNEQFF	TGTGCCAGCAGAATGAAGCCCTCGAGCTCCTACAATGAGCAGTTCTTC
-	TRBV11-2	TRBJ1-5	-	CASSQGQFNQPQHF	TGTGCCAGCAGCCAAGGACAGTTCAATCAGCCCCAGCATTTT
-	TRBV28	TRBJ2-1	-	CASSLSYNEQFF	TGTGCCAGCAGTTTATCTTACAATGAGCAGTTCTTC
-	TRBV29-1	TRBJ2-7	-	CSVSHSTYEQYF	TGCAGCGTTTCTCACAGCACCTACGAGCAGTACTTC
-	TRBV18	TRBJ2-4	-	CASSPAAGGQNFQYF	TGTGCCAGCTCACCCGCGGCAGGGGGGCAAAACTTTCAGTACTTC
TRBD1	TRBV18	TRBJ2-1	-	CASSLTGWERIAYNEQFF	TGTGCCAGCTCACTGACAGGGTGGGAAAGGATCGCCTACAATGAGCAGTTCTTC
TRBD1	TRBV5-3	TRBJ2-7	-	CARSHGQGPSEQYF	TGTGCCAGAAGCCATGGACAGGGTCCCTCCGAGCAGTACTTC
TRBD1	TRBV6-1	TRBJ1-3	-	CASSENRGLGNF	TGTGCCAGCAGTGAAAACAGGGGCCTGGGAAATTTT
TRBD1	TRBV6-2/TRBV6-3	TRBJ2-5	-	CASSFDRARSETQYF	TGTGCCAGCAGCTTCGACAGGGCCAGGTCAGAGACCCAGTACTTC
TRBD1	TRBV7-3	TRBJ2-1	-	CASSSRTGNNEQFF	TGTGCCAGCAGCTCCCGGACAGGGAACAATGAGCAGTTCTTC
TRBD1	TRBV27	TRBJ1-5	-	CASSWGQNSNQPQHF	TGTGCCAGCAGTTGGGGACAGAATAGCAATCAGCCCCAGCATTTT
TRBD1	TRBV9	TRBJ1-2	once	CASSGTGGRANYGYTF	TGTGCCAGCAGCGGGACAGGGGGTCGGGCTAACTATGGCTACACCTTC
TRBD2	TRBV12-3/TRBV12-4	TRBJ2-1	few	CASRLAGYNEQFF	TGTGCCAGTAGACTAGCGGGGTACAATGAGCAGTTCTTC
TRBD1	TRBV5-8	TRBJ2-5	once	CASSRGRGQAVQETQYF	TGTGCCAGCAGCCGCGGAAGGGGACAGGCGGTCCAAGAGACCCAGTACTTC
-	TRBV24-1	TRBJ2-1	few	CATSDPGQYNEQFF	TGTGCCACCAGTGATCCTGGACAGTACAATGAGCAGTTCTTC
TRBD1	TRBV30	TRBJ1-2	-	CAWSPRSQGAYGYTF	TGTGCCTGGAGCCCCCGGTCACAGGGGGCCTATGGCTACACCTTC
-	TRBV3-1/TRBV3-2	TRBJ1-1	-	CASSQSVTEAFF	TGTGCCAGCAGCCAATCCGTAACTGAAGCTTTCTTT
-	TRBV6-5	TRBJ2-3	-	CASSYKTVGIQGTQYF	TGTGCCAGCAGTTATAAGACAGTGGGAATCCAAGGTACGCAGTATTTT
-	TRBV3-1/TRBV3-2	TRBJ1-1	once	CASTLALATEAFF	TGTGCCAGCACCCTCGCCTTGGCCACTGAAGCTTTCTTT
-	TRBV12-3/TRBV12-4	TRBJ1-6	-	CASSADNSPLHF	TGTGCCAGCAGTGCGGATAATTCACCCCTCCACTTT
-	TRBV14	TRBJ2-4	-	CASSQGPFSIQYF	TGTGCCAGCAGCCAGGGGCCATTCAGCATTCAGTACTTC
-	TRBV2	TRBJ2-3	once	CASSEIGLADTQYF	TGTGCCAGCAGTGAAATCGGACTGGCAGATACGCAGTATTTT
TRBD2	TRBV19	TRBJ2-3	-	CASSSLTSGSTDTQYF	TGTGCCAGTAGTTCATTGACTAGCGGGAGTACAGATACGCAGTATTTT
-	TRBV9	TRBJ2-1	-	CASSPLWEAHNEQFF	TGTGCCAGCAGCCCACTTTGGGAGGCGCACAATGAGCAGTTCTTC
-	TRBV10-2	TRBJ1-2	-	CASSEPLYYGYTF	TGCGCCAGCAGTGAGCCCCTTTACTATGGCTACACCTTC
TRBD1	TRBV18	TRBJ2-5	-	CASSSTSQGAHQETQYF	TGTGCCAGCTCATCAACTTCACAGGGGGCTCACCAAGAGACCCAGTACTTC
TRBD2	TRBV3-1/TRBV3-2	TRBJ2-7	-	CASSLGLAGGQNEQYF	TGTGCCAGCAGCCTGGGACTAGCGGGAGGGCAGAACGAGCAGTACTTC
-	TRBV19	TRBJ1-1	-	CASSIMQIGYTEAFF	TGTGCCAGTAGTATAATGCAAATCGGTTACACTGAAGCTTTCTTT
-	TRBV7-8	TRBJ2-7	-	CASSPQGTRNEQYF	TGTGCCAGCAGCCCGCAGGGGACGAGGAACGAGCAGTACTTC
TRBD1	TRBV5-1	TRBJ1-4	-	CASSTGTGSYEKLFF	TGCGCCAGCAGCACAGGGACAGGGTCGTACGAAAAACTGTTTTTT
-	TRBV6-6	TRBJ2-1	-	CASSYSDTNNYNEQFF	TGTGCCAGCAGTTACTCTGACACCAACAACTACAATGAGCAGTTCTTC
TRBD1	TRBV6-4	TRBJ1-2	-	CASSDYRGSYTF	TGTGCCAGCAGTGACTACAGGGGAAGCTACACCTTC
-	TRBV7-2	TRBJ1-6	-	CASSYERYGSSPLHF	TGTGCCAGCAGTTACGAGCGTTACGGATCCTCACCCCTCCACTTT
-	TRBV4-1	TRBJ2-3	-	CASSQVEGARDTQYF	TGCGCCAGCAGCCAAGTGGAGGGGGCTAGAGATACGCAGTATTTT
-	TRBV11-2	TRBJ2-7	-	CASSPAYEQYF	TGTGCCAGCAGCCCCGCGTACGAGCAGTACTTC
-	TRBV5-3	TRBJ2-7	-	CARSLWGENEQYF	TGTGCCAGAAGCTTGTGGGGGGAAAACGAGCAGTACTTC